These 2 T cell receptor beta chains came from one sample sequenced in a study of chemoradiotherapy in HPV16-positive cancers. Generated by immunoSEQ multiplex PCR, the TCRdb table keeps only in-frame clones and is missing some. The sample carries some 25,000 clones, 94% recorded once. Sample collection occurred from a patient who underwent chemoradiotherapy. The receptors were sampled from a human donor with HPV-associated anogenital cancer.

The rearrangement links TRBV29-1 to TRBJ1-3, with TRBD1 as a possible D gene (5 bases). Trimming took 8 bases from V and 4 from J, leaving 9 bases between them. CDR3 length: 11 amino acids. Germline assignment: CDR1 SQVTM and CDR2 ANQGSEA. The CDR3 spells CSTGDGNTIYF. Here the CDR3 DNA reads TGCAGCACGGGGGACGGAAACACCATATATTTT. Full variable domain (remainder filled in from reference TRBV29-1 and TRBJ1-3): SAVISQKPSRDICQRGTSLTIQCQVDSQVTMMFWYRQQPGQSLTLIATANQGSEATYESGFVIDKFPISRPNLTFSTLTVSNMSPEDSSIYLCSTGDGNTIYFGEGSWLTVV.

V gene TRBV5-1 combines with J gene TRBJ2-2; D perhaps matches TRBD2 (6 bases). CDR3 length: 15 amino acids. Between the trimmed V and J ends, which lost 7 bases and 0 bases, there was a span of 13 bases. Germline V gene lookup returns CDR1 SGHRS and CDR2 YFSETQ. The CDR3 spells CASGRTFANTGELFF. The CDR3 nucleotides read TGCGCCAGCGGGAGGACGTTCGCGAACACCGGGGAGCTGTTTTTT.